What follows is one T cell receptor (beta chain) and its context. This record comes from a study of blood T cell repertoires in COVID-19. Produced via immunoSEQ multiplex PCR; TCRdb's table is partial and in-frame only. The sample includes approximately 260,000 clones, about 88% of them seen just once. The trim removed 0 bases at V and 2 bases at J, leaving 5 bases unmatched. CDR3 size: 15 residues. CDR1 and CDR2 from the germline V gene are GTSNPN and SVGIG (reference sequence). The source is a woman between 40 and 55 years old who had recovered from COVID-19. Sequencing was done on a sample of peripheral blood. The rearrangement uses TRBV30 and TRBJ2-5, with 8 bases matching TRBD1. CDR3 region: CAWSVHGTGQETQYF. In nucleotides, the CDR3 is TGTGCCTGGAGTGTACACGGGACAGGACAAGAGACCCAGTACTTC.